The 7 T cell receptor beta chains listed next were all sequenced from one sample in a study of blood T cell repertoires in COVID-19. Some clones are missing from TCRdb's copy, which holds only in-frame ones; the method was immunoSEQ multiplex PCR. The sample comprises a few hundred thousand clones, 80% to 90% of which are singletons, and less than 2.5% rests with the top ten. Input material: PBMCs or T cells enriched from blood (not recorded which). These receptors were taken from a woman aged 45-65 years who had recovered from COVID-19.

The rearrangement links TRBV28 to TRBJ2-7, with D unclear. The CDR3 sequence is 12 residues long. The germline CDR1 and CDR2 sequences are MDHEN and SYDVKM. Trimming cost V 5 bases and J 1 base, with 6 bases left between them. The CDR3 here is CASSPLSYEQYF. The CDR3 DNA is TGTGCCAGCAGTCCCCTTTCCTACGAGCAGTACTTC. The full variable domain, rest sourced from reference TRBV28 and TRBJ2-7, is DVKVTQSSRYLVKRTGEKVFLECVQDMDHENMFWYRQDPGLGLRLIYFSYDVKMKEKGDIPEGYSVSREKKERFSLILESASTNQTSMYLCASSPLSYEQYFGPGTRLTVT.

The chain has TRBV4-1 and TRBJ1-3; unclear D gene. Germline loops: CDR1 MGHRA, CDR2 YSYEKL. The CDR3 loop spans 14 amino acids. Trimming took off 1 base at V and 4 bases at J, with 8 bases between the two ends. In nucleotides, the CDR3 is TGCGCCAGCAGCCAAGCGGGTTACGGAAACACCATATATTTT. Encoded protein: CASSQAGYGNTIYF.

V is TRBV7-6 and J is TRBJ2-5, with TRBD1 matching over 8 bases. V lost 0 bases and J lost 3; bases outside the gene matches: 3. The CDR3 totals 15 residues. The germline CDR1 and CDR2 sequences are SGHVS and FNYEAQ. As DNA, the CDR3 is TGTGCCAGCAGCTTAGCCAGGGGGCTGGAAGAGACCCAGTACTTC. Residues: CASSLARGLEETQYF.

The V and J genes are TRBV5-4 and TRBJ2-1; D possibly corresponds to TRBD1 (5 bases). Germline V lookup: CDR1 SGHNT, CDR2 YYREEE (reference sequence). Trimming took off 3 bases at V and 5 bases at J, with 21 bases between the two ends. The CDR3 extends over 17 amino acids. CDR3 in amino acids: CASSSPAGAGIDNEQFF. As DNA, the CDR3 is TGTGCCAGCAGCTCGCCCGCCGGCGCAGGGATAGACAATGAGCAGTTCTTC.

V and J are TRBV24-1 and TRBJ2-1; TRBD1 agrees at 11 bases. The CDR3 contains 16 residues. The ends lost 4 bases at V and 8 bases at J; junction bases unmatched: 9. In germline, CDR1 is KGHDR, CDR2 SFDVKD. The CDR3 DNA is TGTGCCACCAGTGACCTCGGACAGGGGGCATCACATGAGCAGTTCTTC. Its translation: CATSDLGQGASHEQFF.

The chain carries TRBV29-1 and TRBJ2-5, with D maybe TRBD1 (7 bases). Trimming left V 7 bases short and J 5 bases short, with 17 bases between. Germline V gene lookup returns CDR1 SQVTM and CDR2 ANQGSEA. This CDR3 has 13 amino acids. This CDR3 is CSGLASGGETQYF. The CDR3 DNA sequence: TGCAGCGGCCTCGCATCAGGGGGGGAGACCCAGTACTTC. The full variable domain, completed using reference TRBV29-1 and TRBJ2-5, is SAVISQKPSRDICQRGTSLTIQCQVDSQVTMMFWYRQQPGQSLTLIATANQGSEATYESGFVIDKFPISRPNLTFSTLTVSNMSPEDSSIYLCSGLASGGETQYFGPGTRLLVL.

The rearrangement joins TRBV3-1 (or the pseudogene TRBV3-2) to TRBJ2-3; 11 nucleotides line up with TRBD2. Germline V lookup: CDR1 LGHDT, CDR2 YNNKEL (reference sequence). The CDR3 runs to 17 residues. J was trimmed by 3 bases and V by 1 base; bases with no gene match: 6. DNA for the CDR3: TGTGCCAGCAGCCAAGGGTTAGCGGGAGGGGGGACAGATACGCAGTATTTT. Translation: CASSQGLAGGGTDTQYF.